The 21 T cell receptor beta chains below all came from one sample that was sequenced in a study of cytomegalovirus exposure and HLA in healthy donors. In the PCR, 60 Vbeta and 13 Jbeta primers were used. Clones were sequenced by immunoSEQ multiplex PCR, and TCRdb holds only the in-frame ones, with some missing. The repertoire includes about 110,000 clones, around 72% of them detected once, and around 15% sits in the top ten. Sequencing used PBMCs. These receptors all stem from a woman in her thirties or forties in good health and CMV-seropositive.

This clone was counted a few times. The chain has TRBV2 and TRBJ2-5, with TRBD2 matching over 10 bases. The CDR3 is made up of 15 amino acids. V was pared by 2 bases and J by 8 bases, with 8 bases of the junction left unmatched. In germline, CDR1 is SNHLY, CDR2 FYNNEI. CDR3 residues: CASSEPGLAARTQYF. The CDR3 region has the DNA TGTGCCAGCAGTGAACCAGGACTAGCGGCGAGAACCCAGTACTTC.

The V call is TRBV6-1, the J call TRBJ2-3; no clear D. This CDR3 has 14 amino acids. Germline V lookup: CDR1 MNHNS, CDR2 SASEGT. V was cut by 1 base and J by 0 bases, with 5 bases left in between. The CDR3 nucleotides are TGTGCCAGCAGTGAAGTGGAGAGCACAGATACGCAGTATTTT. This gives the protein CASSEVESTDTQYF.

This clone was seen only a few times. This rearrangement joins TRBV27 to TRBJ1-6; unclear D gene. Germline CDR1 MNHEY, CDR2 SMNVEV (reference sequence). The CDR3 consists of 13 residues. The V end lost 6 bases, the J end lost 6 bases, and 9 bases lay between the germline ends. CDR3 sequence reads: CASRGRRNSPLHF. CDR3 nucleotide sequence: TGTGCCAGCAGGGGCCGCCGTAATTCACCCCTCCACTTT.

J is TRBJ1-1 and V is TRBV5-1, with D unclear. Germline CDR1 SGHRS, CDR2 YFSETQ. Trimming stripped 3 bases from V and 2 bases from J, with 11 bases between. The CDR3 is 14 residues long. The CDR3 DNA follows: TGCGCCAGCAGCTGGAGGGCCTTAAACACTGAAGCTTTCTTT. Its protein product is CASSWRALNTEAFF.

This clone was detected once. The rearrangement links TRBV10-3 to TRBJ2-4, with D perhaps matching TRBD2 (5 bases). This CDR3 contains 13 residues. Germline CDR1 reads ENHRY; CDR2 reads SYGVKD. The V and J ends lost 5 bases and 2 bases respectively, with 7 bases between them. CDR3 loop: CAISLDSKNIQYF. In nucleotides, the CDR3 is TGTGCCATCAGTCTGGACTCCAAAAACATTCAGTACTTC.

This clone was seen only a few times. This chain connects TRBV27 to TRBJ1-4, with D tentatively TRBD1 (6 bases). The CDR3 runs to 16 residues. Germline CDR1 reads MNHEY; CDR2 reads SMNVEV (reference sequence). Trimming pared 3 bases from V and 11 bases from J, leaving 22 bases between. In DNA, the CDR3 is TGTGCCAGCAGTTTCTCTTCCGGGACATCGAAAAGGAAACTGTTTTTT. This gives the protein CASSFSSGTSKRKLFF.

The chain is built from TRBV30 and TRBJ1-2; D call uncertain. V gave up 4 bases and J gave up 7 bases, with 25 bases separating them. Germline lookup yields CDR1 GTSNPN and CDR2 SVGIG (reference sequence). The CDR3 spans 16 residues. CDR3 protein: CAWKGERTRILRGYTF. CDR3 in DNA: TGTGCCTGGAAAGGAGAGAGAACCCGGATCCTTCGTGGCTACACCTTC.

A single count supports this clone. This chain uses TRBV6-4 with TRBJ1-4; maybe TRBD1 (5 bases). The V and J ends lost 0 bases and 7 bases respectively, with 18 bases between them. Germline loops: CDR1 MRHNA, CDR2 SNTAGT. This CDR3 is 17 amino acids long. The CDR3 reads CASSDSAGKVSSEKLFF. CDR3 DNA: TGTGCCAGCAGTGACTCGGCAGGGAAGGTCTCGTCTGAAAAACTGTTTTTT.

This clone was seen a few times. V and J are TRBV2 and TRBJ2-2, with 8 bases fitting TRBD1. The ends lost 6 bases at V and 8 bases at J; junction bases unmatched: 8. The CDR3 loop spans 14 amino acids. The germline CDR1 and CDR2 sequences are SNHLY and FYNNEI. The CDR3: CASSRDRFRGELFF. CDR3 DNA sequence: TGTGCCAGCAGCCGGGACAGGTTTAGGGGGGAGCTGTTTTTT.

The chain has TRBV28 and TRBJ1-2; 9 bases are shared with TRBD1. Germline values: CDR1 MDHEN, CDR2 SYDVKM. The CDR3 covers 15 residues. V lost 10 bases to trimming and J lost 0 bases; unmatched junction nucleotides: 9. This CDR3 is CAIEKQGAANYGYTF. The CDR3 coding sequence is TGTGCCATTGAAAAACAGGGGGCTGCTAACTATGGCTACACCTTC.

The sample holds one count of this clone. V usage is TRBV30 and J usage is TRBJ2-7; 7 bases agree with TRBD2. The CDR3 is 18 residues long. The V and J ends lost 1 base and 4 bases, in that order; junction bases with no gene match: 19. In germline, CDR1 is GTSNPN, CDR2 SVGIG (reference sequence). The CDR3 reads CAWSASLWGGLVMYEQYF. CDR3 bases: TGTGCCTGGAGTGCCTCCCTCTGGGGGGGATTAGTCATGTACGAGCAGTACTTC.

This chain links TRBV4-1 with TRBJ1-2; D is unresolved. There are 18 residues in the CDR3. V lost 0 bases, J lost 3 bases, and 20 bases lay in between. Germline V gives CDR1 MGHRA, CDR2 YSYEKL. CDR3 sequence: CASSQDILGRVEYYGYTF. CDR3 DNA: TGCGCCAGCAGCCAAGATATTCTAGGGAGAGTTGAGTACTATGGCTACACCTTC.

The chain is built from TRBV7-6 and TRBJ2-5; 13 nucleotides match TRBD2. This CDR3 is built from 16 residues. Germline values: CDR1 SGHVS, CDR2 FNYEAQ. V was clipped by 5 bases and J by 1 base; unmatched bases: 4. DNA for the CDR3: TGTGCCAGCAGCGACGGGACTAGCGGGGCCCAAGAGACCCAGTACTTC. This sequence encodes CASSDGTSGAQETQYF.

The V gene is TRBV5-8, the J gene TRBJ2-7; 9 nucleotides match TRBD2. J gave up 4 bases and V 1 base, and 6 bases lay outside the gene matches. The CDR3 covers 15 residues. The germline V gene has CDR1 SGHTS and CDR2 YDEGEE. CDR3 nucleotides: TGTGCCAGCAGCTTGCGTTCGACTAGCGGTTACGAGCAGTACTTC. Its translation: CASSLRSTSGYEQYF.

The chain is built from TRBV2 and TRBJ1-5; TRBD1 aligns across 7 bases. Trimming removed 5 bases from V and 6 bases from J; junction bases left unmatched: 7. Germline CDR1 reads SNHLY; CDR2 reads FYNNEI. The CDR3 is made up of 14 amino acids. The CDR3 DNA reads TGTGCCAGCAGTTCAGACAGGGTCAGTCAGCCCCAGCATTTT. This sequence encodes CASSSDRVSQPQHF. Full variable domain (remainder filled in from reference TRBV2 and TRBJ1-5): EPEVTQTPSHQVTQMGQEVILRCVPISNHLYFYWYRQILGQKVEFLVSFYNNEISEKSEIFDDQFSVERPDGSNFTLKIRSTKLEDSAMYFCASSSDRVSQPQHFGDGTRLSIL.

Turning to this clone: Its ends do not fully match the called genes, so a read error is possible. This sequence joins TRBV4-2 and TRBJ2-5; TRBD2 matches 12 bases. CDR3 length equals 13 residues. Germline-derived CDR1 and CDR2 are LGHNA and YNFKEQ. Here the CDR3 reads CASSSSGGAVRDF. Written as DNA, the CDR3 is TGTGCCAGCAGCTCTAGCGGGGGGGCTGTTAGGGACTTC.

The chain combines TRBV27 with TRBJ2-1; TRBD1 aligns across 9 bases. Trimming at V came to 5 bases and at J to 8 bases, leaving 4 bases not matched to a gene. This CDR3 spans 13 amino acids. Germline V gene data show CDR1 as MNHEY and CDR2 as SMNVEV (reference sequence). The CDR3 spells CASSLQGAYEQFF. CDR3 nucleotides: TGTGCCAGCAGTCTACAGGGGGCCTATGAGCAGTTCTTC.

This chain joins TRBV7-2 and TRBJ2-7; a possible D gene is TRBD1 (6 bases). V was trimmed by 7 bases and J by 2 bases, leaving 12 bases between them. This CDR3 region has 13 residues. Germline V lookup: CDR1 SGHTA, CDR2 FQGNSA. The CDR3 DNA reads as TGTGCCAGCAAATCCGGACAGACCTACGAGCAGTACTTC. Its protein product is CASKSGQTYEQYF. The full variable domain, in which reference TRBV7-2 and TRBJ2-7 provide the parts outside the CDR3, is GAGVSQSPSNKVTEKGKDVELRCDPISGHTALYWYRQSLGQGLEFLIYFQGNSAPDKSGLPSDRFSAERTGGSVSTLTIQRTQQEDSAVYLCASKSGQTYEQYFGPGTRLTVT.

This sequence joins TRBV19 and TRBJ2-3; 8 bases align to TRBD2. V was clipped by 1 base and J by 2 bases; unmatched bases: 11. Germline CDR1 is LNHDA and CDR2 is SQIVND (reference sequence). The CDR3 consists of 18 residues. CDR3 amino acids: CASSIALSWRGATDTQYF. For the CDR3, the DNA is TGTGCCAGTAGTATAGCCCTCTCCTGGCGGGGGGCCACAGATACGCAGTATTTT.

J is TRBJ1-5 and V is TRBV6-1, with D hard to call. Trimming cost V 3 bases and J 9 bases, with 15 bases left between them. Germline V gene lookup returns CDR1 MNHNS and CDR2 SASEGT. This CDR3 is 14 amino acids long. Here the CDR3 DNA reads TGTGCCAGCAGTGATTACCAGACGGGTTGGCCCCAGCATTTT. Amino acids: CASSDYQTGWPQHF.

This chain connects TRBV5-1 to TRBJ2-1, with 7 bases fitting TRBD2. The CDR3 consists of 16 residues. The ends lost 3 bases at V and 0 bases at J; junction bases unmatched: 6. Germline CDR1 and CDR2: SGHRS and YFSETQ. CDR3 DNA: TGCGCCAGCAGCTCCGGGACTACCAACTCCTACAATGAGCAGTTCTTC. It specifies CASSSGTTNSYNEQFF.